This TCR beta chain was sequenced in a study of cytomegalovirus exposure and HLA in healthy donors. Broader study findings: Being productive about 90% or about 30% of the time was typical of most TCR beta V segments in an earlier analysis. HLA alleles showed associations with some 17,000 TCR beta sequences in a later analysis, at a 0.05 false discovery rate.

With 60 Vbeta and 13 Jbeta primers, the PCR was carried out. Sequenced by immunoSEQ multiplex PCR; TCRdb stores in-frame clones only, minus some. The table has 80,000 or so clones, roughly 76% seen once. Trimming pared 4 bases from V and 4 bases from J, leaving 17 bases between. There are 16 residues in the CDR3. Germline V gene sequence: CDR1 SGHNT, CDR2 YYREEE (reference sequence). This clone was detected only a few times. The antigen is unknown. Sample: PBMCs. The rearrangement joins TRBV5-4 to TRBJ1-4; TRBD1 might be the D (5 bases). This receptor was taken from a woman aged 40 to 55 in good health and CMV-seronegative. The DNA of the CDR3 is TGTGCCAGCAGCCCCAGTCCAGGGCGGGATAATGAAAAACTGTTTTTT. Translation gives CASSPSPGRDNEKLFF.